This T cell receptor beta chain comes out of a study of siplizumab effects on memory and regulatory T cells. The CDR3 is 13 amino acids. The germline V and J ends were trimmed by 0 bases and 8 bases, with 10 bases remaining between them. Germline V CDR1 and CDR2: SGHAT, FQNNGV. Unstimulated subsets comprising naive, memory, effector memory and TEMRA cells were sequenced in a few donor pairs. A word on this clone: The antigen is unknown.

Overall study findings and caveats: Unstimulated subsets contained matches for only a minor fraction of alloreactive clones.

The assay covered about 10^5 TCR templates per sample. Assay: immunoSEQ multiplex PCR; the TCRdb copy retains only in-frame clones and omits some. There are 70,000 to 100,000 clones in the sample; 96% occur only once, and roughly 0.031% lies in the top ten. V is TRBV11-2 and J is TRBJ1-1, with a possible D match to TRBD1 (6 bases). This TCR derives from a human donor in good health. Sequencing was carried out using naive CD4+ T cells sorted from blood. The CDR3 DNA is TGTGCCAGCAGCTTAGACCGAACAGGGGAAGCTTTCTTT. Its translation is CASSLDRTGEAFF. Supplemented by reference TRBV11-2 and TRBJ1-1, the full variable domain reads EAGVAQSPRYKIIEKRQSVAFWCNPISGHATLYWYQQILGQGPKLLIQFQNNGVVDDSQLPKDRFSAERLKGVDSTLKIQPAKLEDSAVYLCASSLDRTGEAFFGQGTRLTVV.